This TCR beta chain came from a study of Graves' ophthalmopathy and Graves' hyperthyroidism. General study results and limits: Blood was where most expanded thyroid clonotypes above 0.001 frequency also turned up. A roughly 81% specificity and around 86% sensitivity were achieved by a 13-signature model that separated ophthalmopathy from stable hyperthyroidism.

Under 3 months in duration, the ophthalmopathy in affected donors had moderate-to-severe activity, CAS ≥3 and NOSPECS ≥4. Pregnant or lactating patients and those with other autoimmune diseases or uncontrolled infections were excluded. Amplification from RNA transcripts yielded the TCR beta CDR3 regions. HTBI-primed RT-PCR formed the first round, and a multiplex PCR formed the second. From the multiplex PCR reads, TCRdb called clonotypes with MiXCR, one entry per CDR3 protein. This sample yields some 210,000 distinct CDR3 sequences, of which approximately 29% are seen a single time; approximately 9% belongs to the top ten. Germline V CDR1 and CDR2: SGHTA, FQGNSA. Between the trimmed V and J ends, which lost 5 bases and 4 bases, there was a span of 14 bases. The length of the CDR3 is 14 residues. This clonotype has ten or more counts. The antigen is unknown.

Specimen: peripheral blood. The chain recombines TRBV7-2 with TRBJ1-2; D is unclear. The clonotype comes from a man aged 45-65 years with Graves' ophthalmopathy. The CDR3 DNA sequence: TGTGCCAGCAGCGCCGCGTCAGTGGCCTATGGCTACACCTTC. It translates to CASSAASVAYGYTF.